These 20 T cell receptor beta chains came from one sample sequenced in a study of technical replicates of blood from a few donors. The table came from immunoSEQ multiplex PCR; TCRdb's copy has only in-frame clones and leaves some out. The sample has 60,000 to 85,000 clones; approximately 94% are singletons. What was sequenced was T cells isolated from PBMCs. The source is a human donor in good health.

The chain joins TRBV4-1 to TRBJ2-2; 7 positions match TRBD2. CDR1 is MGHRA and CDR2 is YSYEKL in the germline V gene. The CDR3 sequence is 15 residues long. V was pared by 5 bases and J by 4 bases, with 7 bases of the junction left unmatched. CDR3 nucleotides: TGCGCCAGCAGCTCCTTGGGGGGGGGCACCGGGGAGCTGTTTTTT. This encodes CASSSLGGGTGELFF.

V and J are TRBV7-2 and TRBJ2-7, with a possible D match to TRBD2 (6 bases). Trimming pared 5 bases from V and 3 bases from J, leaving 14 bases between. The CDR3 is 14 amino acids. The germline V gene encodes CDR1 SGHTA and CDR2 FQGNSA. Here the CDR3 reads CASSIRDSGYEQYF. CDR3 bases: TGTGCCAGCAGCATCCGGGACTCCGGCTACGAGCAGTACTTC.

The CDR3 DNA sequence: TGTGCCAGCAGCTTACAAGGGACAGGCACTGAAGCTTTCTTT. Its translation: CASSLQGTGTEAFF. The genes are TRBV11-2 and TRBJ1-1; TRBD1 matches 8 bases. J gave up 4 bases and V 2 bases, and 3 bases lay outside the gene matches. The CDR3 is 14 amino acids. CDR1 is SGHAT, CDR2 FQNNGV, per germline.

V gene TRBV28 combines with J gene TRBJ1-3; D is undetermined. Between the trimmed V and J ends, which lost 3 bases and 4 bases, there was a span of 4 bases. The CDR3 covers 12 residues. CDR1 is MDHEN and CDR2 is SYDVKM in the germline V gene. The DNA of the CDR3 is TGTGCCAGCAGTTTCAGAGGAAACACCATATATTTT. Residues: CASSFRGNTIYF.

This CDR3 reads CASSLESYRQYF. The CDR3, as DNA: TGTGCCAGCAGCTTAGAATCGTATCGGCAGTACTTC. This chain connects TRBV11-3 to TRBJ2-7; D is undetermined. With 0 bases removed from V and 9 bases from J, the gap between germline ends came to 9 bases. Looked up from germline, CDR1 is SGHNT and CDR2 is YENEEA. The CDR3 covers 12 residues.

The V gene is TRBV7-8, the J gene TRBJ2-3; the D gene is possibly TRBD2 (5 bases). Trimming cost V 1 base and J 0 bases, with 11 bases left between them. CDR1 and CDR2 (germline): SGHVS, FQNEAQ. The CDR3 is made up of 16 amino acids. The CDR3 DNA sequence: TGTGCCAGCAGCTTAGGGGGAGAGCCTAGCACAGATACGCAGTATTTT. Encoded protein: CASSLGGEPSTDTQYF. Full variable domain (remainder filled in from reference TRBV7-8 and TRBJ2-3): GAGVSQSPRYKVAKRGQDVALRCDPISGHVSLFWYQQALGQGPEFLTYFQNEAQLDKSGLPSDRFFAERPEGSVSTLKIQRTQQEDSAVYLCASSLGGEPSTDTQYFGPGTRLTVL.

This sequence joins TRBV20-1 and TRBJ2-7; the D is unclear. V lost 7 bases to trimming and J lost 2 bases, with 9 bases between them. Germline CDR1 reads DFQATT; CDR2 reads SNEGSKA (reference sequence). The length of the CDR3 is 11 residues. The CDR3 nucleotides are TGCAGTGTGTGGCAGGCCTACGAGCAGTACTTC. It yields the protein CSVWQAYEQYF.

The genes are TRBV2 and TRBJ2-7, with TRBD2 as a possible D gene (6 bases). Germline CDR1 is SNHLY and CDR2 is FYNNEI. The CDR3 covers 12 residues. V lost 8 bases, J lost 3 bases, and 11 bases lay in between. The CDR3 region is CASRGLGYEQYF. As DNA, the CDR3 is TGTGCCAGCCGGGGACTCGGCTACGAGCAGTACTTC.

The rearrangement joins TRBV9 to TRBJ2-5; 7 bases are a match to TRBD1. Germline V gene sequence: CDR1 SGDLS, CDR2 YYNGEE. The CDR3 totals 17 residues. J gave up 0 bases and V 4 bases, and 12 bases lay outside the gene matches. CDR3 region: CASSPHGPTGYQETQYF. In nucleotides, the CDR3 is TGTGCCAGCAGCCCCCACGGCCCGACAGGGTACCAAGAGACCCAGTACTTC. The whole variable domain, remainder taken from reference TRBV9 and TRBJ2-5, is DSGVTQTPKHLITATGQRVTLRCSPRSGDLSVYWYQQSLDQGLQFLIQYYNGEERAKGNILERFSAQQFPDLHSELNLSSLELGDSALYFCASSPHGPTGYQETQYFGPGTRLLVL.

The gene calls are TRBV9 and TRBJ2-3; TRBD2 agrees at 10 bases. The V and J ends lost 2 bases and 5 bases, in that order; junction bases with no gene match: 11. Germline V gene sequence: CDR1 SGDLS, CDR2 YYNGEE. This CDR3 has 17 amino acids. This CDR3 reads CASSVSLAGGVQDTQYF. DNA for the CDR3: TGTGCCAGCAGCGTTAGTTTAGCGGGAGGAGTTCAAGATACGCAGTATTTT. The full variable domain, in which reference TRBV9 and TRBJ2-3 provide the parts outside the CDR3, is DSGVTQTPKHLITATGQRVTLRCSPRSGDLSVYWYQQSLDQGLQFLIQYYNGEERAKGNILERFSAQQFPDLHSELNLSSLELGDSALYFCASSVSLAGGVQDTQYFGPGTRLTVL.

The chain is built from TRBV6-5 and TRBJ2-7, with D possibly being TRBD1 (5 bases). Germline values: CDR1 MNHEY, CDR2 SVGAGI. This CDR3 spans 13 amino acids. Trimming stripped 10 bases from V and 3 bases from J, with 16 bases between. As DNA, the CDR3 is TGTGCCACCAAGAGGATAACAGGCTACGAGCAGTACTTC. It translates to CATKRITGYEQYF.

This chain links TRBV14 with TRBJ2-3; the match to TRBD1 covers 8 bases. The CDR3 is 18 residues long. Germline assignment: CDR1 SGHDN and CDR2 FVKESK. V trimming: 0 bases; J trimming: 1 base; junction bases outside the gene matches: 9. In DNA form, the CDR3 reads TGTGCCAGCAGCCAAGATATGGGACAGGACCCGGGCACAGATACGCAGTATTTT. This codes for CASSQDMGQDPGTDTQYF. The whole variable domain, remainder taken from reference TRBV14 and TRBJ2-3, is EAGVTQFPSHSVIEKGQTVTLRCDPISGHDNLYWYRRVMGKEIKFLLHFVKESKQDESGMPNNRFLAERTGGTYSTLKVQPAELEDSGVYFCASSQDMGQDPGTDTQYFGPGTRLTVL.

The chain employs TRBV7-9 and TRBJ1-2, with D perhaps TRBD1 (5 bases). V lost 0 bases, J lost 8 bases, and 10 bases lay in between. The CDR3 runs to 13 residues. Germline CDR1 reads SEHNR; CDR2 reads FQNEAQ (reference sequence). This chain's CDR3 is CASSLAGVEGYTF. The CDR3 DNA reads TGTGCCAGCAGCTTAGCAGGGGTAGAAGGCTACACCTTC.

This clone was counted between two and nine times. The same CDR3 is also encoded by other DNA sequences in this sample. The chain recombines TRBV10-3 with TRBJ2-5; D is possibly TRBD1 (6 bases). The CDR3 totals 13 residues. Trimming took off 2 bases at V and 5 bases at J, with 9 bases between the two ends. Germline-derived CDR1 and CDR2 are ENHRY and SYGVKD. The chain's CDR3 is CAISEARGETQYF. Here the CDR3 DNA reads TGTGCCATCAGTGAGGCTAGGGGGGAGACCCAGTACTTC.

The chain has TRBV5-1 and TRBJ2-5; D perhaps matches TRBD1 (6 bases). The CDR3 sequence is 14 residues long. CDR1 SGHRS and CDR2 YFSETQ come from the germline V gene. Trimming took off 9 bases at V and 0 bases at J, with 15 bases between the two ends. The chain's CDR3 is CATTRDTYQETQYF. The CDR3 coding sequence is TGCGCCACCACGAGGGACACTTACCAAGAGACCCAGTACTTC.

The rearrangement links TRBV4-3 to TRBJ2-3, with D uncertain. CDR3 length equals 15 residues. Between the trimmed V and J ends, which lost 1 base and 2 bases, there was a span of 10 bases. Germline CDR1 is LGHNA and CDR2 is YSLEER. CDR3 sequence reads: CASSQVVQSTDTQYF. The CDR3 nucleotides are TGCGCCAGCAGCCAAGTTGTACAGTCCACAGATACGCAGTATTTT.

This sequence joins TRBV27 and TRBJ1-5; TRBD1 matches at 9 bases. The germline CDR1 and CDR2 sequences are MNHEY and SMNVEV (reference sequence). CDR3 length: 18 amino acids. V lost 3 bases, J lost 5 bases, and 14 bases stayed unmatched. CDR3 coding DNA: TGTGCCAGCAGTTTGACCGGGACAGGGTTTATAGGGGATCAGCCCCAGCATTTT. This sequence encodes CASSLTGTGFIGDQPQHF.

This rearrangement joins TRBV29-1 to TRBJ2-7; 8 bases are shared with TRBD2. V was pared by 0 bases and J by 3 bases, with 1 base of the junction left unmatched. Germline CDR1 is SQVTM and CDR2 is ANQGSEA. There are 13 residues in the CDR3. CDR3 coding DNA: TGCAGCGTTGAAGAAGGGACTAGCTACGAGCAGTACTTC. Protein product: CSVEEGTSYEQYF.

The chain links TRBV9 to TRBJ2-2; no clear D gene. The germline V and J ends were trimmed by 4 bases and 7 bases, with 8 bases remaining between them. This CDR3 is built from 12 residues. Germline CDR1 SGDLS, CDR2 YYNGEE. The CDR3 here is CASSLKSGELFF. CDR3 DNA: TGTGCCAGCAGCCTAAAGAGCGGGGAGCTGTTTTTT.

The sample holds a few counts of this clone. The chain is built from TRBV7-3 and TRBJ1-2, with TRBD1 identical over 8 bases. This CDR3 has 13 residues. Per the germline V gene, CDR1 is SGHTA and CDR2 is FQGTGA. Unmatched junction bases numbered 6, after V lost 5 bases and J lost 7 bases. CDR3 protein: CASSPYQGAGYTF. In DNA form, the CDR3 reads TGTGCCAGCAGCCCGTACCAGGGGGCTGGCTACACCTTC.